This T cell receptor beta chain was captured by sequencing in a study of T cell responses to AZD1222 COVID-19 vaccine (dated by TCRdb to the early 2020s). In terms of the full investigation: AZD1222 recipients whose second dose came at about 4 weeks and those whose second dose came at about 12 weeks were combined into one group, since spike-specific TCR depth and breadth did not differ between the two schedules. Trial participants were enrolled by age into subgroups of 18-55, 56-69 and 70-plus years, and around 140, 26 and 57 TCR-sequenced participants, respectively, were included in these subgroups. A total of 233 trial participants underwent TCR sequencing, of whom 200 to 220 received two doses of AZD1222 and about 25 received two doses of the MenACWY control vaccine.

The meaning of the sample's time point label: baseline before first vaccination. The vaccinee samples were drawn from two UK trials, COV001 and COV002, one of which was a single-blind randomized controlled phase 2/3 trial testing AZD1222 (ChAdOx1 nCoV-19) in healthy adults. For TCRbeta chain sequencing, PBMC samples from trial participants were taken at day 0 and at day 28 after the second dose. Study-level results and caveats: Because no day 14 peak-response samples were available, the repertoires could be characterized only after the peak T cell response. Conclusions about previously exposed vaccinees were limited because only a handful of AZD1222 recipients were SARS-CoV-2 seropositive at baseline. Participants were mostly white British, with more females than males. The authors suggested clonal diversity may have been underestimated. After two AZD1222 doses, spike-specific TCR breadth and depth were significantly higher than at day 0 and than in MenACWY recipients. CD4 TCRs associated with the vaccine covered the entire spike protein, and the dominant responses were in regions 160-218 and 743-854. Epitopes outside the regions mutated in the B.1.351 and B.1.1.7 variants were reportedly recognized by nearly half of the unique spike-specific TCRs. In the small 56-69-year group, the increase in depth fell short of significance, most likely because of low power.

Based on the germline V gene (reference sequence), the CDR1 and CDR2 sequences are MNHNY and SVGAGI. From the cysteine through the phenylalanine, the CDR3 covers 17 amino acids. Just the 51-base CDR3 DNA is kept, in frame starting at base 1. Trimming takes 6 bases from V and 1 base from J, and the germline ends sit 21 bases apart. The CDR3 regions of human TCRbeta chains were subjected to immunosequencing. From the authors' description of their analysis: Repertoire TCRs were matched against a reference library of SARS-CoV-2-specific TCRs generated with the MIRA antigen-specificity platform. Breadth meant the fraction of unique TCRs that were SARS-CoV-2-associated, whereas depth meant the fraction of total T cells that were SARS-CoV-2-associated. Using the MIRA data, every spike-specific TCR was mapped to the spike region that the TCR reacted to and assigned to either a CD4 or a CD8 class. Log10-transformed breadth and depth values were compared by one-way ANOVA with Sidak's multiple comparisons tests. TCRdb carries this immuneACCESS record with in-frame sequences only. Its versions omit some clonotypes, under half of them owing to an unresolved V gene in the studies checked, with the rest unexplained. The V and J calls and clone size are taken from that table; D and trimming were inferred from the DNA. This sample lists about 150,000 clones; around 87% were detected once. The ten largest clones represent 2.6% of the sample.

Details on this clone: It lacks a known antigen. No base-level quality is on record; no much larger clone is a single base apart.

The sample in question was peripheral blood, obtained on day 0 of AZD1222 vaccination. This sequence was found in an adult in good health. The chain is made from TRBV6-6 and TRBJ1-2; TRBD1 might be the D gene, on 5 matching bases. The base sequence is TGTGCCAGCAGGCGAACCGGGGGTTTTGTTTTTAACTATGGCTACACCTTC. It specifies CASRRTGGFVFNYGYTF.